These 21 T cell receptor beta chains were sequenced from one sample in a study of response to subunit inactivated influenza vaccine. TCRdb analysed the RT-PCR reads with MiXCR anew, one entry per CDR3 protein. The sample holds about half a million distinct CDR3 sequences; about 8% are singletons and the top ten take 10% to 15%. Sequenced material: PBMCs from blood, taken roughly 24 months after vaccination. These receptors were taken from a man in his fifties or sixties who received an inactivated influenza vaccine.

This clonotype was seen a few times. This chain joins TRBV7-2 and TRBJ2-7; 10 bases match TRBD2. The CDR3 extends over 13 amino acids. CDR1 is SGHTA and CDR2 is FQGNSA in the germline V gene. J was trimmed by 13 bases and V by 5 bases; bases with no gene match: 11. The CDR3 DNA reads as TGTGCCAGCAGCCAAAAACCTAGCGGGAGAGCTTACTTC. Encoded protein: CASSQKPSGRAYF.

The gene calls are TRBV29-1 and TRBJ1-1; D unresolved. Trimming removed 4 bases from V and 6 bases from J, with 12 bases in between. Looked up from germline, CDR1 is SQVTM and CDR2 is ANQGSEA. The CDR3 contains 12 residues. CDR3 sequence: CSVVGEASEAFF. Written as DNA, the CDR3 is TGCAGCGTTGTGGGTGAGGCATCTGAAGCTTTCTTT.

This clonotype was observed a handful of times. This chain connects TRBV11-2 to TRBJ2-5, with 7 bases fitting TRBD1. The CDR3 runs 16 residues. V gave up 5 bases and J gave up 3 bases; unmatched junction bases: 12. Germline assignment: CDR1 SGHAT and CDR2 FQNNGV. The CDR3 protein is CASSTPQDRAEETQYF. CDR3 in DNA: TGTGCCAGCAGCACACCACAAGACAGGGCAGAAGAGACCCAGTACTTC. Full variable domain (rest looked up from reference TRBV11-2 and TRBJ2-5): EAGVAQSPRYKIIEKRQSVAFWCNPISGHATLYWYQQILGQGPKLLIQFQNNGVVDDSQLPKDRFSAERLKGVDSTLKIQPAKLEDSAVYLCASSTPQDRAEETQYFGPGTRLLVL.

This clonotype has just a few counts. The chain uses TRBV7-2 and TRBJ2-1; a weak D match, TRBD2 (6 bases). Germline values: CDR1 SGHTA, CDR2 FQGNSA. This CDR3 comprises 15 residues. Trimming cost V 0 bases and J 4 bases, with 10 bases left between them. This chain's CDR3 is CASSLAGGNYNEQFF. The CDR3 nucleotides read TGTGCCAGCAGCTTAGCGGGAGGTAATTACAATGAGCAGTTCTTC.

The rearrangement uses TRBV20-1 and TRBJ2-1; tentative D call: TRBD2 (5 bases). V gave up 6 bases and J gave up 6 bases, with 15 bases separating them. CDR3 length equals 13 residues. Germline CDR1 reads DFQATT; CDR2 reads SNEGSKA (reference sequence). As DNA, the CDR3 is TGCAGTGCACCGACACGGGGTTTCAATGAGCAGTTCTTC. This encodes CSAPTRGFNEQFF.

The chain employs TRBV6-2 or TRBV6-3 and TRBJ2-5; D not certain. From germline, CDR1 is MNHEY and CDR2 SVGEGT. The CDR3 contains 17 residues. V lost 0 bases to trimming and J lost 4 bases, with 18 bases between them. This CDR3 reads CASSYSLRARFGETQYF. The CDR3 bases are TGTGCCAGCAGTTACTCGTTACGGGCCCGATTTGGAGAGACCCAGTACTTC.

This clonotype came up a few times. The chain couples TRBV28 to TRBJ2-7; D is ambiguous. Between the trimmed V and J ends, which lost 6 bases and 1 base, there was a span of 10 bases. The CDR3 is made up of 13 amino acids. CDR1 is MDHEN, CDR2 SYDVKM, per germline. CDR3 nucleotides: TGTGCCAGCAGCCCGACGGATTCCTACGAGCAGTACTTC. This encodes CASSPTDSYEQYF.

This clonotype appeared many times. The chain combines TRBV19 with TRBJ1-5, with D hard to call. Deletions cut 6 bases from V and 3 bases from J, with 9 bases between. Looked up from germline, CDR1 is LNHDA and CDR2 is SQIVND (reference sequence). The CDR3 runs to 13 residues. The CDR3 DNA sequence: TGTGCCAGTAGAGACTGGCCCAATCAGCCCCAGCATTTT. This encodes CASRDWPNQPQHF.

This clonotype has a count of ten or more. The chain uses TRBV12-3 or TRBV12-4 and TRBJ2-7, with 8 bases fitting TRBD2. V shed 8 bases, J shed 2 bases, and the junction held 5 bases outside the gene matches. This CDR3 region has 13 residues. The CDR3 DNA reads as TGTGCCAGCCGAGCGGGGGAAACCTACGAGCAGTACTTC. Translated: CASRAGETYEQYF.

This rearrangement joins TRBV20-1 to TRBJ2-3; 14 bases map to TRBD2. Trimming at V came to 5 bases and at J to 5 bases, leaving 6 bases not matched to a gene. Germline CDR1 reads DFQATT; CDR2 reads SNEGSKA (reference sequence). The CDR3 totals 15 residues. The CDR3 reads CSAGTSGSRVDTQYF. CDR3 nucleotides: TGCAGTGCTGGGACTAGCGGGAGTAGGGTAGATACGCAGTATTTT.

This clonotype was picked up many times. This may be a read error, as it is one base from a much larger clone. The chain has TRBV7-9 and TRBJ2-2; D gene uncertain. The CDR3 extends over 13 amino acids. Germline V lookup: CDR1 SEHNR, CDR2 FQNEAQ (reference sequence). The V end was cut by 1 base, the J end by 1 base, with 1 base between. The CDR3 is CASSLENTGELFF. For the CDR3, the DNA is TGTGCCAGCAGCTTAGAGAACACCGGGGAGCTGTTTTTT.

This clonotype was counted ten times or more. The rearrangement uses TRBV2 and TRBJ2-7; TRBD1 agrees at 10 bases. CDR1 and CDR2 from the germline V gene are SNHLY and FYNNEI. The CDR3 runs 15 residues. Trimming cost V 6 bases and J 2 bases; bases outside gene matches: 7. The CDR3 spells CASRSPGQGTYEQYF. As DNA, the CDR3 is TGTGCCAGCAGATCTCCGGGACAGGGGACCTACGAGCAGTACTTC.

The chain is built from TRBV6-1 and TRBJ2-7; either TRBD1 or TRBD2 may supply D (5 bases each). V lost 4 bases and J 0 bases, leaving 16 bases between the germline ends. This CDR3 is 16 amino acids long. Germline loops: CDR1 MNHNS, CDR2 SASEGT. CDR3 coding DNA: TGTGCCAGCAGTGGGGCCGGGACGCCAACCTCCTACGAGCAGTACTTC. Its translation is CASSGAGTPTSYEQYF.

The chain combines TRBV7-2 with TRBJ2-1; D gene unclear. The CDR3 has 12 amino acids. Germline CDR1 is SGHTA and CDR2 is FQGNSA. Trimming removed 5 bases at V and 10 bases at J, with 12 bases between. Here the CDR3 reads CASSPTVREQFF. In DNA, the CDR3 is TGTGCCAGCAGCCCCACGGTCAGGGAGCAGTTCTTC.

J is TRBJ2-5 and V is TRBV12-3 or TRBV12-4; 11 nucleotides align to TRBD1. This CDR3 contains 16 residues. V lost 10 bases, J lost 2 bases, and 12 bases stayed unmatched. The DNA of the CDR3 is TGTGCCATCAAATTACCGGGACAGGGGGGTCAAGAGACCCAGTACTTC. It codes for CAIKLPGQGGQETQYF.

The chain combines TRBV11-2 with TRBJ2-1; 9 positions match TRBD2. V gave up 4 bases and J gave up 1 base; unmatched junction bases: 5. This CDR3 is 16 amino acids long. CDR1 is SGHAT, CDR2 FQNNGV, per germline. This CDR3 reads CASSSRLADSYNEQFF. Written as DNA, the CDR3 is TGTGCCAGCAGCTCGCGACTAGCGGATTCCTACAATGAGCAGTTCTTC.

This clonotype was counted ten times or more. This rearrangement joins TRBV6-2 or TRBV6-3 to TRBJ1-1, with D tentatively TRBD1 (5 bases). This CDR3 has 13 residues. The germline V gene has CDR1 MNHEY and CDR2 SVGEGT. The V end lost 4 bases, the J end lost 4 bases, and 10 bases lay between the germline ends. The CDR3 protein is CASSSPRGTEAFF. The CDR3 DNA sequence: TGTGCCAGCAGTTCTCCGAGGGGCACTGAAGCTTTCTTT.

The V call is TRBV3-1, the J call TRBJ2-2, with 9 bases that match TRBD1. Germline CDR1 is LGHDT and CDR2 is YNNKEL (reference sequence). The ends lost 6 bases at V and 6 bases at J; junction bases unmatched: 8. The CDR3 runs to 15 residues. CDR3: CASRETGGRSGELFF. CDR3 sequence (DNA): TGTGCCAGCAGAGAAACAGGGGGCAGGTCCGGGGAGCTGTTTTTT. The entire variable domain, with the rest obtained from reference TRBV3-1 and TRBJ2-2, is as follows: DTAVSQTPKYLVTQMGNDKSIKCEQNLGHDTMYWYKQDSKKFLKIMFSYNNKELIINETVPNRFSPKSPDKAHLNLHINSLELGDSAVYFCASRETGGRSGELFFGEGSRLTVL.

A remark on this clonotype: The junction shows a germline mismatch at one end, possibly a read error. J is TRBJ1-5 and V is TRBV4-2; 7 bases map to TRBD1. Per the germline V gene, CDR1 is LGHNA and CDR2 is YNFKEQ. CDR3 length: 15 residues. Written as DNA, the CDR3 is TGTGCCAGCCGCCAGGGGGACGGCTTCAATCAGCCCCAGCATTTT. It codes for CASRQGDGFNQPQHF.

The chain carries TRBV7-2 and TRBJ2-3; a weak D match, TRBD1 (6 bases). The V end lost 1 base, the J end lost 4 bases, and 12 bases lay between the germline ends. The CDR3 loop spans 15 amino acids. Germline lookup yields CDR1 SGHTA and CDR2 FQGNSA. CDR3 nucleotide sequence: TGTGCCAGCAGCTTAGTTCACAGGGCCCCAGATACGCAGTATTTT. Encoded protein: CASSLVHRAPDTQYF. Variable domain in full (rest from reference TRBV7-2 and TRBJ2-3): GAGVSQSPSNKVTEKGKDVELRCDPISGHTALYWYRQSLGQGLEFLIYFQGNSAPDKSGLPSDRFSAERTGGSVSTLTIQRTQQEDSAVYLCASSLVHRAPDTQYFGPGTRLTVL.

V usage is TRBV4-3 and J usage is TRBJ2-1; 12 bases fit TRBD2. Germline V gene sequence: CDR1 LGHNA, CDR2 YSLEER. The CDR3 length is 16 residues. V was pared by 4 bases and J by 4 bases, with 5 bases of the junction left unmatched. In DNA form, the CDR3 reads TGCGCCAGCAGCCGGACTAGCGGGGCTCTATACAATGAGCAGTTCTTC. Its translation is CASSRTSGALYNEQFF.